These 23 T cell receptor beta chains were sequenced from one sample in a study of CD8 T cells in Susac syndrome (dated by TCRdb to about 2019). Library preparation used the immunoSEQ multiplex PCR assay. RNA was extracted with the RNeasy kit and roughly 0.5 to 1 ug was reverse transcribed using random hexamers. TCRdb reran the public reads through fastp at Q25 and MiXCR, keeping productive beta chains. Rows are unified per CDR3 protein, each entry keeping the most common DNA and genes. In all, the sample holds roughly 200,000 distinct CDR3 sequences, and roughly 94% of those were seen once. The ten largest clones capture 0.082% of the sample. Sequences were obtained from CD4+ T cells from PBMCs. Source of these receptors: a human donor with multiple sclerosis.

The chain uses TRBV19 and TRBJ1-6, with unresolved D. Trimming pared 3 bases from V and 10 bases from J, leaving 16 bases between. The CDR3 contains 15 residues. CDR1 and CDR2 from the germline V gene are LNHDA and SQIVND (reference sequence). The DNA for the CDR3 is TGTGCCAGTAGTATTAGTGGGCAGGCGTACTCACCCCTCCACTTT. Protein product: CASSISGQAYSPLHF.

The V and J genes are TRBV7-2 and TRBJ1-2; 7 bases fit TRBD1. The CDR3 length is 14 residues. V lost 5 bases to trimming and J lost 4 bases; unmatched junction nucleotides: 7. Germline values: CDR1 SGHTA, CDR2 FQGNSA. The CDR3 reads CASSPAGTAYGYTF. The CDR3 DNA reads as TGTGCCAGCAGCCCTGCCGGGACAGCCTATGGCTACACCTTC.

V usage is TRBV20-1 and J usage is TRBJ2-5, with 10 bases identical to TRBD2. V was pared by 5 bases and J by 4 bases, with 4 bases of the junction left unmatched. The germline CDR1 and CDR2 sequences are DFQATT and SNEGSKA (reference sequence). The CDR3 runs 13 residues. The CDR3: CSAGGLARETQYF. The CDR3 nucleotides are TGCAGTGCTGGGGGACTAGCGCGAGAGACCCAGTACTTC.

This chain joins TRBV14 and TRBJ1-5; no definite D call. The CDR3 runs 16 residues. V was cut by 4 bases and J by 1 base, with 14 bases left in between. Germline assignment: CDR1 SGHDN and CDR2 FVKESK. CDR3 residues: CASSPDTGWSNQPQHF. The CDR3 DNA reads TGTGCCAGCAGCCCAGACACCGGTTGGAGCAATCAGCCCCAGCATTTT.

The genes are TRBV5-4 and TRBJ1-6; D is uncertain. This CDR3 is 15 amino acids long. Germline V CDR1 and CDR2: SGHNT, YYREEE (reference sequence). V lost 4 bases and J 9 bases, leaving 17 bases between the germline ends. CDR3 DNA: TGTGCCAGCAGCCCGCCCGGTGACTGGGGTTCACCCCTCCACTTT. Translated, it gives CASSPPGDWGSPLHF.

CDR3 protein: CSVGRTGGKNTEAFF. Written as DNA, the CDR3 is TGCAGCGTTGGCCGGACAGGGGGAAAGAACACTGAAGCTTTCTTT. The rearrangement links TRBV29-1 to TRBJ1-1; the match to TRBD1 covers 10 bases. The CDR3 consists of 15 residues. Germline lookup yields CDR1 SQVTM and CDR2 ANQGSEA. The V segment lost 4 bases and the J segment 1 base; nucleotides outside the gene matches: 6.

V usage is TRBV20-1 and J usage is TRBJ1-1, with D maybe TRBD1 (6 bases). The CDR3 totals 14 residues. The V gene's germline CDR1 is DFQATT and CDR2 SNEGSKA (reference sequence). Trimming took 0 bases from V and 1 from J, leaving 9 bases between them. CDR3 amino acids: CSARDPTGNTEAFF. Here the CDR3 DNA reads TGCAGTGCTAGAGACCCGACAGGGAACACTGAAGCTTTCTTT.

Turning to this clonotype: Germline is not matched at one junction end, which may reflect a read error. This chain uses TRBV7-7 with TRBJ2-5, with TRBD1 matching over 9 bases. The CDR3 contains 15 residues. Germline CDR1 reads SSHAT; CDR2 reads FNYEAQ (reference sequence). The CDR3 loop is CASSSGTGYSETQYF. The CDR3 DNA reads as TGTGCTAGCAGCTCCGGGACAGGGTACTCAGAGACCCAGTACTTC. The variable domain in full, with the rest retrieved from reference TRBV7-7 and TRBJ2-5, is GAGVSQSPRYKVTKRGQDVTLRCDPISSHATLYWYQQALGQGPEFLTYFNYEAQPDKSGLPSDRFSAERPEGSISTLTIQRTEQRDSAMYRCASSSGTGYSETQYFGPGTRLLVL.

The chain is built from TRBV24-1 and TRBJ1-5, with D perhaps TRBD1 (6 bases). The CDR3 extends over 13 amino acids. CDR1 is KGHDR and CDR2 is SFDVKD in the germline V gene. Trimming removed 5 bases from V and 3 bases from J, with 7 bases in between. Here the CDR3 DNA reads TGTGCCACCAGTGCAGGGGTCAATCAGCCCCAGCATTTT. Translation gives CATSAGVNQPQHF.

This clonotype has only one observation. The rearrangement links TRBV3-1 to TRBJ2-7; D unclear. Trimming pared 1 base from V and 0 bases from J, leaving 7 bases between. The germline CDR1 and CDR2 sequences are LGHDT and YNNKEL (reference sequence). The CDR3 covers 14 residues. The chain's CDR3 is CASSQAGSSYEQYV. CDR3 in DNA: TGTGCCAGCAGCCAAGCGGGCAGCTCCTACGAGCAGTACGTC.

The chain combines TRBV25-1 with TRBJ2-7; TRBD2 is a possible D gene (6 bases). Between the trimmed V and J ends, which lost 8 bases and 0 bases, there was a span of 20 bases. Looked up from germline, CDR1 is MGHDK and CDR2 is SYGVNS. The CDR3 length is 16 residues. The CDR3 here is CASAPLGTFSSYEQYF. As DNA, the CDR3 is TGTGCCAGCGCCCCCCTAGGGACTTTTAGCTCCTACGAGCAGTACTTC.

The chain is built from TRBV30 and TRBJ2-5; no clear D. V shed 1 base and J shed 3 bases, with 6 bases lying between them. The V gene's germline CDR1 is GTSNPN and CDR2 SVGIG (reference sequence). CDR3 length: 12 amino acids. The CDR3 sequence is CAWSEAKETQYF. DNA of the CDR3: TGTGCCTGGAGTGAGGCTAAAGAGACCCAGTACTTC.

The V and J genes are TRBV20-1 and TRBJ2-4; the D gene is possibly TRBD2 (6 bases). CDR3 size: 14 residues. V lost 3 bases and J 1 base, leaving 10 bases between the germline ends. Germline CDR1 DFQATT, CDR2 SNEGSKA (reference sequence). The CDR3 region is CSARRRGAKNIQYF. CDR3 bases: TGCAGTGCTAGGAGGAGGGGTGCCAAAAACATTCAGTACTTC.

V is TRBV7-9 and J is TRBJ1-6; 7 nucleotides line up with TRBD1. The V gene's germline CDR1 is SEHNR and CDR2 FQNEAQ (reference sequence). Trimming at V came to 3 bases and at J to 4 bases, leaving 3 bases not matched to a gene. This CDR3 comprises 15 residues. CDR3 bases: TGTGCCAGCAGCTTTTGGGACAGTTATAATTCACCCCTCCACTTT. This gives the protein CASSFWDSYNSPLHF. The variable domain in full, completed from reference TRBV7-9 and TRBJ1-6, reads DTGVSQNPRHKITKRGQNVTFRCDPISEHNRLYWYRQTLGQGPEFLTYFQNEAQLEKSRLLSDRFSAERPKGSFSTLEIQRTEQGDSAMYLCASSFWDSYNSPLHFGNGTRLTVT.

The chain carries TRBV27 and TRBJ1-3; D is perhaps TRBD1 (5 bases). Trimming took off 8 bases at V and 0 bases at J, with 11 bases between the two ends. This CDR3 has 14 amino acids. Per germline, CDR1 MNHEY and CDR2 SMNVEV (reference sequence). DNA of the CDR3: TGTGCCAGCCGGGACGGGTTCTCTGGAAACACCATATATTTT. This gives the protein CASRDGFSGNTIYF.

The chain has TRBV29-1 and TRBJ2-7; TRBD1 agrees at 8 bases. Unmatched junction bases numbered 7, after V lost 0 bases and J lost 3 bases. The CDR3 consists of 15 residues. Germline CDR1 SQVTM, CDR2 ANQGSEA. Here the CDR3 DNA reads TGCAGCGTTGAAGATAGTGGGACAGGCCGCTACGAGCAGTACTTC. This encodes CSVEDSGTGRYEQYF.

The rearrangement uses TRBV2 and TRBJ1-2; tentative D call: TRBD1 (5 bases). V shed 6 bases and J shed 5 bases, with 7 bases lying between them. In germline, CDR1 is SNHLY, CDR2 FYNNEI. The CDR3 has 11 residues. CDR3 sequence: CASRGTYGYTF. In DNA, the CDR3 is TGTGCCAGCAGGGGGACGTATGGCTACACCTTC.

This clonotype occurred once. The chain couples TRBV18 to TRBJ2-1; unclear D gene. Germline V lookup: CDR1 KGHSH, CDR2 LQKENI. The CDR3 runs 15 residues. V shed 1 base and J shed 5 bases, with 12 bases lying between them. CDR3 coding DNA: TGTGCCAGCTCACCACGGGCGGTGAGAGACAATGAGCAGTTCTTC. This gives the protein CASSPRAVRDNEQFF.

The chain is built from TRBV7-9 and TRBJ1-1; possible D gene TRBD1, 6 bases. Germline CDR1 and CDR2: SEHNR and FQNEAQ (reference sequence). V dropped 6 bases and J dropped 5 bases, with 13 bases sitting between them. The CDR3 totals 13 residues. CDR3 bases: TGTGCCAGCAGGTTGACAGGAGCGACTGAAGCTTTCTTT. The encoded protein is CASRLTGATEAFF. Complete variable domain (other parts from reference TRBV7-9 and TRBJ1-1): DTGVSQNPRHKITKRGQNVTFRCDPISEHNRLYWYRQTLGQGPEFLTYFQNEAQLEKSRLLSDRFSAERPKGSFSTLEIQRTEQGDSAMYLCASRLTGATEAFFGQGTRLTVV.

V gene TRBV2 combines with J gene TRBJ1-5; no firm D call. In germline, CDR1 is SNHLY, CDR2 FYNNEI. The V and J ends lost 6 bases and 4 bases respectively, with 13 bases between them. CDR3 length equals 14 residues. This chain's CDR3 is CASSESTGNQPQHF. CDR3 sequence (DNA): TGTGCCAGCAGCGAGTCGACGGGGAATCAGCCCCAGCATTTT.

This clonotype was observed once. The chain is built from TRBV7-9 and TRBJ2-7, with 8 nucleotides matching TRBD2. CDR1 is SEHNR and CDR2 is FQNEAQ in the germline V gene (reference sequence). This CDR3 has 14 amino acids. J was trimmed by 1 base and V by 1 base; bases with no gene match: 0. CDR3 sequence (DNA): TGTGCCAGCAGCTTAGGCGGGGGGTCCTACGAGCAGTACTTC. It specifies CASSLGGGSYEQYF.

The chain carries TRBV14 and TRBJ2-1, with TRBD2 matching over 10 bases. The CDR3 consists of 15 residues. Germline CDR1 reads SGHDN; CDR2 reads FVKESK. Trimming removed 4 bases from V and 6 bases from J; junction bases left unmatched: 6. The CDR3 nucleotides are TGTGCCAGCAGCCGAACTAGCGGGGTTTCCAATGAGCAGTTCTTC. It encodes CASSRTSGVSNEQFF.

The V call is TRBV25-1, the J call TRBJ2-5; the D is unclear. The CDR3 contains 13 residues. The germline gives CDR1 MGHDK, CDR2 SYGVNS. Trimming stripped 0 bases from V and 4 bases from J, with 6 bases between. The CDR3 spells CASSEYGLETQYF. The CDR3 DNA follows: TGTGCCAGCAGTGAATACGGGTTAGAGACCCAGTACTTC.